The 29 T cell receptor beta chains reported below all come from one sample, sequenced in a study of blood T cell repertoires in COVID-19. Data came from immunoSEQ multiplex PCR; TCRdb stores just in-frame clones and leaves some out. Of 95,000 to 110,000 clones listed, more than 80% were seen once; the top ten hold 4.9%. The sample comprised peripheral blood. The receptors stem from a man between 35 and 55 years old with active or convalescent COVID-19.

The V and J genes are TRBV5-1 and TRBJ1-6; D gene ambiguous. There are 16 residues in the CDR3. V gave up 5 bases and J gave up 7 bases, with 19 bases separating them. CDR1 is SGHRS and CDR2 is YFSETQ in the germline V gene. CDR3: CASSPPLGGRNSPLHF. The CDR3 nucleotides are TGCGCCAGCAGTCCACCCCTGGGAGGAAGGAATTCACCCCTCCACTTT.

V and J are TRBV29-1 and TRBJ2-7; 11 bases are shared with TRBD2. CDR1 and CDR2 from the germline V gene are SQVTM and ANQGSEA. This CDR3 has 15 amino acids. V dropped 7 bases and J dropped 4; count of bases not matched to a gene: 12. The CDR3 reads CSAKFISGRVYEQYF. The CDR3, as DNA: TGCAGCGCTAAATTTATTAGCGGGAGGGTTTACGAGCAGTACTTC.

This clone was seen only once. The gene calls are TRBV27 and TRBJ2-1, with 7 positions matching TRBD1. The CDR3 totals 14 residues. V shed 3 bases and J 4 bases; nucleotides not matched to a gene: 3. The germline CDR1 and CDR2 sequences are MNHEY and SMNVEV (reference sequence). The CDR3 DNA reads TGTGCCAGCAGTTTCGGGACAGCTTACAATGAGCAGTTCTTC. Its translation is CASSFGTAYNEQFF.

The rearrangement uses TRBV3-1 (or the pseudogene TRBV3-2) and TRBJ2-7, with a tentative D call TRBD2 (5 bases). CDR3 length: 13 amino acids. CDR1 is LGHDT and CDR2 is YNNKEL in the germline V gene (reference sequence). V dropped 4 bases and J dropped 2 bases, with 9 bases sitting between them. This CDR3 reads CASSRTFTYEQYF. CDR3 DNA: TGTGCCAGCAGCCGGACTTTTACCTACGAGCAGTACTTC.

This sequence joins TRBV28 and TRBJ2-5; TRBD2 matches 8 bases. TRBJ2-7 explains the end of the DNA better; the J call may be wrong. In germline, CDR1 is MDHEN, CDR2 SYDVKM. This CDR3 comprises 16 residues. CDR3 DNA: TGTGCCAGCAGTGGGTTCGGGAGGGCCAGAACCGACGAGCAGTACTTC. Protein sequence: CASSGFGRARTDEQYF.

The chain carries TRBV4-3 and TRBJ2-7; a possible D gene is TRBD1 (6 bases). V lost 4 bases, J lost 0 bases, and 16 bases lay in between. The length of the CDR3 is 16 residues. Germline lookup yields CDR1 LGHNA and CDR2 YSLEER. As DNA, the CDR3 is TGCGCCAGCAGCCGGGGGCTCGGGGCCTCCTCCTACGAGCAGTACTTC. Translating it yields CASSRGLGASSYEQYF.

This clone has a single count. The chain has TRBV28 and TRBJ1-5; 7 nucleotides align to TRBD1. J gave up 0 bases and V 6 bases, and 11 bases lay outside the gene matches. This CDR3 is 17 amino acids long. CDR1 and CDR2 (germline): MDHEN, SYDVKM. CDR3 coding DNA: TGTGCCAGCAGGTCCGACAGGGTAGGGGATAGCAATCAGCCCCAGCATTTT. Translation: CASRSDRVGDSNQPQHF.

The table lists this clone with a few counts. The V call is TRBV3-1 (or the pseudogene TRBV3-2), the J call TRBJ2-2; no clear D gene. With 4 bases removed from V and 5 bases from J, the gap between germline ends came to 14 bases. CDR1 and CDR2 (germline): LGHDT, YNNKEL (reference sequence). The CDR3 has 15 residues. The CDR3 reads CASSPNLGFTGELFF. The CDR3 bases are TGTGCCAGCAGCCCGAATCTAGGATTTACCGGGGAGCTGTTTTTT.

The chain couples TRBV6-5 to TRBJ2-5; D unresolved. Trimming left V 6 bases short and J 5 bases short, with 10 bases between. Germline V gene sequence: CDR1 MNHEY, CDR2 SVGAGI. The CDR3 totals 12 residues. The CDR3 nucleotides read TGTGCCAGCAGCAAAGAGTGGGAGACCCAGTACTTC. As protein: CASSKEWETQYF.

The chain combines TRBV19 with TRBJ1-1; the D gene is possibly TRBD1 (5 bases). From germline, CDR1 is LNHDA and CDR2 SQIVND (reference sequence). The CDR3 totals 12 residues. With 6 bases removed from V and 8 bases from J, the gap between germline ends came to 13 bases. The CDR3 region has the DNA TGTGCCAGTAGCCCCCCTCAGGGCGAAGCTTTCTTT. It codes for CASSPPQGEAFF.

The genes are TRBV29-1 and TRBJ2-7; possibly TRBD2 for D (7 bases). CDR1 SQVTM and CDR2 ANQGSEA come from the germline V gene. The V end lost 6 bases, the J end lost 3 bases, and 12 bases lay between the germline ends. CDR3 length: 12 amino acids. The CDR3 DNA is TGCAGCGTCCAGGGAGGGGGCTACGAGCAGTACTTC. Its translation is CSVQGGGYEQYF.

V and J are TRBV28 and TRBJ2-4; 10 bases fit TRBD1. The length of the CDR3 is 17 residues. Germline CDR1 is MDHEN and CDR2 is SYDVKM. With 4 bases clipped from V and 1 base from J, the junction kept 7 bases outside the gene matches. The CDR3 DNA reads TGTGCCAGCAGTTCCCCCCCGGGACAGGGGGCCAAAAACATTCAGTACTTC. Translation gives CASSSPPGQGAKNIQYF.

The chain has TRBV18 and TRBJ1-4; TRBD1 might be the D (5 bases). CDR1 and CDR2 from the germline V gene are KGHSH and LQKENI. V was pared by 2 bases and J by 2 bases, with 9 bases between. The CDR3 runs 15 residues. CDR3 loop: CASSPRGGTNEKLFF. The CDR3 bases are TGTGCCAGCTCACCAAGGGGAGGCACTAATGAAAAACTGTTTTTT. The complete variable domain, with remaining parts taken from reference TRBV18 and TRBJ1-4, reads NAGVMQNPRHLVRRRGQEARLRCSPMKGHSHVYWYRQLPEEGLKFMVYLQKENIIDESGMPKERFSAEFPKEGPSILRIQQVVRGDSAAYFCASSPRGGTNEKLFFGSGTQLSVL.

V and J are TRBV28 and TRBJ2-7; the match to TRBD2 covers 9 bases. Germline V gives CDR1 MDHEN, CDR2 SYDVKM. CDR3 length: 18 residues. J gave up 2 bases and V 3 bases, and 14 bases lay outside the gene matches. CDR3 region: CASSFFYVGGRAPYEQYF. Here the CDR3 DNA reads TGTGCCAGCAGTTTCTTTTACGTCGGCGGGAGGGCCCCCTACGAGCAGTACTTC.

This clone was detected only a few times. The DNA for the CDR3 is TGTGCCAGCAGCTTTTTAGCAGGGGACACTGAAGCTTTCTTT. Amino acids: CASSFLAGDTEAFF. The chain joins TRBV7-2 to TRBJ1-1, with D perhaps TRBD1 (6 bases). Trimming cost V 3 bases and J 3 bases, with 11 bases left between them. The germline V gene encodes CDR1 SGHTA and CDR2 FQGNSA. The CDR3 is 14 residues long.

The genes are TRBV28 and TRBJ2-4, with TRBD1 matching over 7 bases. Trimming cost V 6 bases and J 8 bases; bases outside gene matches: 16. This CDR3 comprises 16 residues. From germline, CDR1 is MDHEN and CDR2 SYDVKM. CDR3: CASSAQGGRGSHIQYF. As DNA, the CDR3 is TGTGCCAGCAGCGCCCAGGGTGGCAGGGGGTCGCACATTCAGTACTTC.

This chain joins TRBV25-1 and TRBJ2-7; 7 bases line up with TRBD2. The V segment lost 2 bases and the J segment 0 bases; nucleotides outside the gene matches: 4. In germline, CDR1 is MGHDK, CDR2 SYGVNS. This CDR3 region has 15 residues. This chain's CDR3 is CASSERGGNSYEQYF. The CDR3 DNA sequence: TGTGCCAGCAGTGAACGCGGGGGTAACTCCTACGAGCAGTACTTC.

The chain is built from TRBV11-2 and TRBJ1-4; no clear D. V was shortened by 5 bases and J by 6 bases, with 4 bases between the two germline ends. The germline gives CDR1 SGHAT, CDR2 FQNNGV. This CDR3 is 11 amino acids long. The CDR3 is CASSVDEKLFF. In DNA, the CDR3 is TGTGCCAGCAGCGTCGATGAAAAACTGTTTTTT.

The chain is built from TRBV7-2 and TRBJ2-3, with 12 bases aligning to TRBD2. This CDR3 spans 16 amino acids. The germline V gene encodes CDR1 SGHTA and CDR2 FQGNSA. V shed 5 bases and J 0 bases; nucleotides not matched to a gene: 3. The CDR3 nucleotides read TGTGCCAGCAGCGGCGGACTAGCGGGGAGCACAGATACGCAGTATTTT. Its translation is CASSGGLAGSTDTQYF.

This chain joins TRBV5-1 and TRBJ1-6, with D maybe TRBD1 (5 bases). The CDR3 totals 14 residues. The V gene lost 4 bases and the J gene lost 6 bases, with 11 bases spanning the gap. Germline V gene sequence: CDR1 SGHRS, CDR2 YFSETQ. The CDR3 region is CASSQTDPNSPLHF. In DNA form, the CDR3 reads TGCGCCAGCAGCCAGACAGATCCTAATTCACCCCTCCACTTT.

The chain joins TRBV24-1 to TRBJ2-1, with 12 bases lining up with TRBD2. CDR1 KGHDR and CDR2 SFDVKD come from the germline V gene. The CDR3 sequence is 16 residues long. The V segment lost 3 bases and the J segment 6 bases; nucleotides outside the gene matches: 5. The CDR3 loop reads CATSDPTSGSGNEQFF. The CDR3 coding sequence is TGTGCCACCAGTGATCCGACTAGCGGGAGTGGCAATGAGCAGTTCTTC.

This clone was detected a few times. The rearrangement uses TRBV6-2 or TRBV6-3 and TRBJ2-3; 10 positions match TRBD2. Germline V gene lookup returns CDR1 MNHEY and CDR2 SVGEGT. The V gene end was trimmed by 1 base and the J gene end by 4 bases; junction bases not matched to a gene: 8. The CDR3 runs to 17 residues. CDR3 region: CASSYWASGSGADTQYF. In nucleotides, the CDR3 is TGTGCCAGCAGTTACTGGGCTAGCGGGAGTGGGGCAGATACGCAGTATTTT.

The chain employs TRBV9 and TRBJ2-2; TRBD2 matches 13 bases. The CDR3 spans 16 residues. Losses at the gene ends were 4 bases for V and 7 bases for J; bases not matched to a gene: 7. Germline lookup yields CDR1 SGDLS and CDR2 YYNGEE. The CDR3 coding sequence is TGTGCCAGCAGCCTTGGACTAGCGGGGGCGGGCGGGGAGCTGTTTTTT. Protein: CASSLGLAGAGGELFF.

The chain joins TRBV5-8 to TRBJ2-2; D not resolved. CDR3 length: 15 amino acids. With 4 bases removed from V and 1 base from J, the gap between germline ends came to 11 bases. Germline CDR1 and CDR2: SGHTS and YDEGEE. Here the CDR3 DNA reads TGTGCCAGCAGCCTGGAAACGGTGAACACCGGGGAGCTGTTTTTT. Its translation: CASSLETVNTGELFF.

This chain connects TRBV4-3 to TRBJ2-3; the D gene is possibly TRBD1 (6 bases). CDR1 is LGHNA, CDR2 YSLEER, per germline. The CDR3 spans 13 residues. V was pared by 2 bases and J by 4 bases, with 7 bases between. The DNA of the CDR3 is TGCGCCAGCAGCCAAAGGACAGCAGATACGCAGTATTTT. Translating gives CASSQRTADTQYF.

V usage is TRBV28 and J usage is TRBJ1-3, with D hard to call. The CDR3 runs 15 residues. V lost 4 bases and J 2 bases, leaving 12 bases between the germline ends. Germline V gene data show CDR1 as MDHEN and CDR2 as SYDVKM. The DNA for the CDR3 is TGTGCCAGCAGTTCTCGAGGGTCCCCTGGAAACACCATATATTTT. Its protein product is CASSSRGSPGNTIYF.

The V gene is TRBV20-1, the J gene TRBJ1-2, with TRBD1 identical over 12 bases. J gave up 6 bases and V 6 bases, and 11 bases lay outside the gene matches. Looked up from germline, CDR1 is DFQATT and CDR2 is SNEGSKA (reference sequence). The CDR3 sequence is 15 residues long. The CDR3 is CSASAGQGAMNGYTF. CDR3 bases: TGCAGTGCGAGTGCGGGACAGGGGGCAATGAATGGCTACACCTTC.

This sequence joins TRBV6-1 and TRBJ2-6; TRBD1 matches 9 bases. CDR1 MNHNS and CDR2 SASEGT come from the germline V gene. The V segment lost 4 bases and the J segment 0 bases; nucleotides outside the gene matches: 4. The CDR3 covers 17 residues. The CDR3 loop is CASSGQTGGSGANVLTF. In DNA, the CDR3 is TGTGCCAGCAGTGGACAGACAGGGGGCTCTGGGGCCAACGTCCTGACTTTC.

This clone was seen a handful of times. This chain uses TRBV7-6 with TRBJ2-7; D is perhaps TRBD2 (6 bases). V shed 2 bases and J shed 4 bases, with 15 bases lying between them. CDR3 length equals 15 residues. Germline-derived CDR1 and CDR2 are SGHVS and FNYEAQ. CDR3 amino acids: CASSLSEGPSYEQYF. Here the CDR3 DNA reads TGTGCCAGCAGCTTATCGGAGGGGCCAAGTTACGAGCAGTACTTC.